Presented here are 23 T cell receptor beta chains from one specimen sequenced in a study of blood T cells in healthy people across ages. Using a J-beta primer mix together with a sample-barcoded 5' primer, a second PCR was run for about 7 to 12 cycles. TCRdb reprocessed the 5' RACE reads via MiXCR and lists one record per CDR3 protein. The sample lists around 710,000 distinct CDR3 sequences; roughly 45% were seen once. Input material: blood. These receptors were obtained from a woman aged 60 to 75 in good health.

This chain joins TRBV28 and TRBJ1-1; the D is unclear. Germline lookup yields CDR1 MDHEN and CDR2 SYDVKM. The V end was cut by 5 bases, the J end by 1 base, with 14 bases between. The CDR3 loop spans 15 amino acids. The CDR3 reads CASSPQRYWNTEAFF. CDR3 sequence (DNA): TGTGCCAGCAGTCCCCAGAGGTACTGGAACACTGAAGCTTTCTTT.

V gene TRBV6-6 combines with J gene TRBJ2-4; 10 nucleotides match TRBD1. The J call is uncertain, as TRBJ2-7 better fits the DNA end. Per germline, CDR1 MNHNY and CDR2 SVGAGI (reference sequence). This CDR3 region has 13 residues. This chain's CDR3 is CATGQGTGYEQYF. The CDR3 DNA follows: TGTGCCACGGGACAGGGGACGGGGTACGAGCAGTACTTC.

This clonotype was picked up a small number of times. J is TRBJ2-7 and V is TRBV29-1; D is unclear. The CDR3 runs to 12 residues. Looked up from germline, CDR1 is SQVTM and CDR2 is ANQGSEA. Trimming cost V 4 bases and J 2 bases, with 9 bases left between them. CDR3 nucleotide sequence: TGCAGCGTTGTTGGACGAACCTACGAGCAGTACTTC. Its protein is CSVVGRTYEQYF.

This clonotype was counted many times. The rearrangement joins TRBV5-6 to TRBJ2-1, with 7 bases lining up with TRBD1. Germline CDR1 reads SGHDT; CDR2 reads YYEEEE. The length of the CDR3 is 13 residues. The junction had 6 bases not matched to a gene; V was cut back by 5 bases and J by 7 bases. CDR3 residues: CASSSGTENEQFF. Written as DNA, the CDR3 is TGTGCCAGCAGTTCCGGGACAGAGAATGAGCAGTTCTTC.

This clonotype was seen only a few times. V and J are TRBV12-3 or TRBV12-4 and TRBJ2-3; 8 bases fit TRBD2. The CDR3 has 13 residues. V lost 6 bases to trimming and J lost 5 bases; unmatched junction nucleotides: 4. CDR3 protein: CASSPSGRDTQYF. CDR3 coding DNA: TGTGCCAGCAGCCCTAGCGGGCGAGATACGCAGTATTTT.

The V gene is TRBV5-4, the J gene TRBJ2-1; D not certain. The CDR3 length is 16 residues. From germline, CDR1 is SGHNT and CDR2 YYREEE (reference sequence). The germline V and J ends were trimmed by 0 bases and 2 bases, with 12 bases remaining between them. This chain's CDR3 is CASSLGDPGPYNEQFF. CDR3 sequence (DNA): TGTGCCAGCAGCTTGGGGGATCCCGGGCCCTACAATGAGCAGTTCTTC.

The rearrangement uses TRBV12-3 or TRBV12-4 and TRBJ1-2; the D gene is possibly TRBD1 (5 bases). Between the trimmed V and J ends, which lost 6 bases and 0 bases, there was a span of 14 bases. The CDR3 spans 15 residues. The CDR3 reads CASREGGTSNYGYTF. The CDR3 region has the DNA TGTGCCAGCAGGGAGGGTGGGACCTCTAACTATGGCTACACCTTC.

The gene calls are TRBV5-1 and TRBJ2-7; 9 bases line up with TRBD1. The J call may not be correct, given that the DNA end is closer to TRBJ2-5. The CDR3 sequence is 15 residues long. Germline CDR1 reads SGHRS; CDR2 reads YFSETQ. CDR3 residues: CASSFAGQGGETQYF. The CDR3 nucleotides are TGCGCCAGCAGCTTTGCGGGACAGGGCGGAGAGACCCAGTACTTC.

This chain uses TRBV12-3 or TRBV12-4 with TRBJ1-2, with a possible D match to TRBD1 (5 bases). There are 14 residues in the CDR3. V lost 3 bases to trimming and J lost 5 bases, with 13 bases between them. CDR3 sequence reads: CASSFKGRDYGYTF. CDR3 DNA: TGTGCCAGCAGTTTTAAGGGACGGGATTATGGCTACACCTTC.

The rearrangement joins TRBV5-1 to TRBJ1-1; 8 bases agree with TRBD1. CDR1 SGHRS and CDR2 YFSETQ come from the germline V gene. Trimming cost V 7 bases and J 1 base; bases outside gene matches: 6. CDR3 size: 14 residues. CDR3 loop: CASYTGTGNTEAFF. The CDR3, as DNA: TGCGCCAGCTATACCGGGACAGGGAACACTGAAGCTTTCTTT.

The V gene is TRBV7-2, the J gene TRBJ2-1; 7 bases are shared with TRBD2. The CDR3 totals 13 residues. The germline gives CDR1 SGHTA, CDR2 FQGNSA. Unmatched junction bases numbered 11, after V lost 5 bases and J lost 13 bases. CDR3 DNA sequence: TGTGCCAGCAGCACCTACACTAGCGTCGGACAGTTCTTC. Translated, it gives CASSTYTSVGQFF.

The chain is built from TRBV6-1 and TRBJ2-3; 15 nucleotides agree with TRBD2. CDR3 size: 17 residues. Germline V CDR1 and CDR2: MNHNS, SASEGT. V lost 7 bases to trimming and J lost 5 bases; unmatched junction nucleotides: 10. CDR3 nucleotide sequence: TGTGCCAGCAATGGACTAGCGGGAGGGCCGGGCGGAGATACGCAGTATTTT. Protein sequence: CASNGLAGGPGGDTQYF.

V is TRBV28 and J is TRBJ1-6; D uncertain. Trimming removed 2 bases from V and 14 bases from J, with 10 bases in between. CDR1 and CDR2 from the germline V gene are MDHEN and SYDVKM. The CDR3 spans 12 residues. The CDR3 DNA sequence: TGTGCCAGCAGTTTAGGACTACAAACCCTCCACTTT. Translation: CASSLGLQTLHF.

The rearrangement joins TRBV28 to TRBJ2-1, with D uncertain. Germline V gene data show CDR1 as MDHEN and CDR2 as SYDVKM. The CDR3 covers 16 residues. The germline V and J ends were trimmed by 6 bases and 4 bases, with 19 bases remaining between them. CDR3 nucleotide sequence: TGTGCCAGCAGCCTCCCCGGCCATCTCCTATACAATGAGCAGTTCTTC. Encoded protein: CASSLPGHLLYNEQFF.

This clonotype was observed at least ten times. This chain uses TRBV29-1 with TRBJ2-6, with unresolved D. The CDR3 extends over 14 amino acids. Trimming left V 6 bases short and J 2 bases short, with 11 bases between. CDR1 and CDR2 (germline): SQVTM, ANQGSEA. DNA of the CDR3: TGCAGCGTCGCGAAAGGGACTGGGGCCAACGTCCTGACTTTC. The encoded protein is CSVAKGTGANVLTF. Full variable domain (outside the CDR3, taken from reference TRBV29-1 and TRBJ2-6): SAVISQKPSRDICQRGTSLTIQCQVDSQVTMMFWYRQQPGQSLTLIATANQGSEATYESGFVIDKFPISRPNLTFSTLTVSNMSPEDSSIYLCSVAKGTGANVLTFGAGSRLTVL.

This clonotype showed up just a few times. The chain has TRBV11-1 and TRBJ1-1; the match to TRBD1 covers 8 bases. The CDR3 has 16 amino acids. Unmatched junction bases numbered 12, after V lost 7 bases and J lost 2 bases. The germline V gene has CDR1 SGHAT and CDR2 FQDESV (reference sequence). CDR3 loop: CASTFPQGQGNTEAFF. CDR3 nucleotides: TGTGCCAGCACCTTCCCCCAAGGACAGGGTAACACTGAAGCTTTCTTT. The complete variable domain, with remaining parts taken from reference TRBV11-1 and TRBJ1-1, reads EAEVAQSPRYKITEKSQAVAFWCDPISGHATLYWYRQILGQGPELLVQFQDESVVDDSQLPKDRFSAERLKGVDSTLKIQPAELGDSAMYLCASTFPQGQGNTEAFFGQGTRLTVV.

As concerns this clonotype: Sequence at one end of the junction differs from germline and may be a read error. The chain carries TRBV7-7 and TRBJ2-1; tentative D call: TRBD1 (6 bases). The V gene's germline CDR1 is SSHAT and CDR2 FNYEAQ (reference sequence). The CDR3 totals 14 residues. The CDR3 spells CASSSGRGVSEQFF. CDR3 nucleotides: TGTGCTAGCAGCTCCGGCAGGGGAGTGAGTGAGCAGTTCTTC.

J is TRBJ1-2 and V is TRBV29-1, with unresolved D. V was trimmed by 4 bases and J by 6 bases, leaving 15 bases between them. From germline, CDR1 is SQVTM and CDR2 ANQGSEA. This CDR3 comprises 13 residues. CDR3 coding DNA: TGCAGCGTTGCTCTACAGCGAGAGAATGGCTACACCTTC. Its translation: CSVALQRENGYTF.

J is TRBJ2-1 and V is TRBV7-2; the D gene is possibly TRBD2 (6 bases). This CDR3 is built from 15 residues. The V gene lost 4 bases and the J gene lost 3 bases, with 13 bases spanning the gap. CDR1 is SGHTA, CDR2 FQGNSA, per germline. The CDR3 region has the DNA TGTGCCAGCAGCTCTCCGGGACTCCTCTACAATGAGCAGTTCTTC. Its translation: CASSSPGLLYNEQFF.

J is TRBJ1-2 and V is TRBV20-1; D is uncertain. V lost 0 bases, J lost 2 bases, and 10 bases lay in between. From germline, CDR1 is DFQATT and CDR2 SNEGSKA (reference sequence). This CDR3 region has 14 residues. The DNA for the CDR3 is TGCAGTGCTAGAGATCGCCAGGTCAACTATGGCTACACCTTC. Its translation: CSARDRQVNYGYTF.

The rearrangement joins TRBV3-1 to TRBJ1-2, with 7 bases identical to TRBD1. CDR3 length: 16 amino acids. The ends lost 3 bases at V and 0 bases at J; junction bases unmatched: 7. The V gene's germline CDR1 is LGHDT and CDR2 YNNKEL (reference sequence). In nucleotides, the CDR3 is TGTGCCAGCAGCCATGCCGGGACAGCGTCTAACTATGGCTACACCTTC. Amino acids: CASSHAGTASNYGYTF.

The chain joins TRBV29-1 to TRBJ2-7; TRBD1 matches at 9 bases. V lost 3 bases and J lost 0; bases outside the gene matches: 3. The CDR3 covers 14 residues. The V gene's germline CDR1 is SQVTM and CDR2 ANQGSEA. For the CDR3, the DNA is TGCAGCGTTGAGACAGGGGGAATCTCCTACGAGCAGTACTTC. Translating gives CSVETGGISYEQYF.

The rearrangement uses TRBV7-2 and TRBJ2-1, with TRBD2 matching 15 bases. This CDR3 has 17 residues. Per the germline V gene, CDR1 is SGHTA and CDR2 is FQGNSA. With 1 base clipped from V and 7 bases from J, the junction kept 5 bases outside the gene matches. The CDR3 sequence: CASSLGPGTSGRNEQFF. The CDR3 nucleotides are TGTGCCAGCAGCTTAGGACCCGGGACTAGCGGGAGGAATGAGCAGTTCTTC. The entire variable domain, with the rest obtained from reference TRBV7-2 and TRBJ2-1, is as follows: GAGVSQSPSNKVTEKGKDVELRCDPISGHTALYWYRQSLGQGLEFLIYFQGNSAPDKSGLPSDRFSAERTGGSVSTLTIQRTQQEDSAVYLCASSLGPGTSGRNEQFFGPGTRLTVL.